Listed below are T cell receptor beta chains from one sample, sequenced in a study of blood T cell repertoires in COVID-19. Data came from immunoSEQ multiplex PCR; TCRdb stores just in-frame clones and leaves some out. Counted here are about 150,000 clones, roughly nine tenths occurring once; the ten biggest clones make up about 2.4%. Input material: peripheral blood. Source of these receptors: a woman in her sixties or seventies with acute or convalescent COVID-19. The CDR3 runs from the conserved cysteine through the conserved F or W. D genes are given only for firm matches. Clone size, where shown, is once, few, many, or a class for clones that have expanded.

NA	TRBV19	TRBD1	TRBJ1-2	CASRTGQERVNYGYTF	TGTGCCAGTAGAACTGGACAGGAGAGGGTAAACTATGGCTACACCTTC
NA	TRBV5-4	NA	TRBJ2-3	CASSVYRVSGTDTQYF	TGTGCCAGCAGCGTCTACAGGGTATCAGGCACAGATACGCAGTATTTT
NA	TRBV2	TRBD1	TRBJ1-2	CASSGPSGTGGYTF	TGTGCCAGCAGTGGTCCCTCGGGGACAGGGGGTTACACCTTC
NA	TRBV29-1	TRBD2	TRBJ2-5	CSVDFGPGGETQYF	TGCAGCGTTGACTTCGGCCCGGGAGGAGAGACCCAGTACTTC
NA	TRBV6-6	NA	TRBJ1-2	CASSLSSSDYGYTF	TGTGCCAGCAGTTTAAGTTCCTCGGACTATGGCTACACCTTC
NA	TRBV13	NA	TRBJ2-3	CASSRPPITSRRSTDTQYF	TGTGCCAGCAGCCGTCCACCTATAACTAGCCGGCGTTCCACAGATACGCAGTATTTT
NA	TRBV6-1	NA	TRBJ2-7	CASSDVLGHSGSEQYF	TGTGCCAGCAGTGATGTGCTGGGACATTCCGGAAGCGAGCAGTACTTC
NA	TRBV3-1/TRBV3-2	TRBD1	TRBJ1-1	CASSQDWVGGGLTEAFF	TGTGCCAGCAGCCAAGATTGGGTAGGAGGGGGCCTCACTGAAGCTTTCTTT
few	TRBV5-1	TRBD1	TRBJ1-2	CASSEPGQGSANYGYTF	TGCGCCAGCAGTGAACCGGGACAGGGGTCGGCTAACTATGGCTACACCTTC
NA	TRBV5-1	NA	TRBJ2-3	CASSLPAGTPDTQYF	TGCGCCAGCAGCCTCCCGGCAGGCACCCCAGATACGCAGTATTTT
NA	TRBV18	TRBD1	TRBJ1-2	CASSGQGAYGYTF	TGTGCCAGCTCGGGACAGGGTGCCTATGGCTACACCTTC
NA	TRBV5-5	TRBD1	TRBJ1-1	CASSPWTGPYTEAFF	TGTGCCAGCAGCCCGTGGACAGGGCCGTACACTGAAGCTTTCTTT
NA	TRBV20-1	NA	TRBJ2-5	CSASSAVGAQETQYF	TGCAGTGCTAGTTCCGCGGTTGGGGCCCAAGAGACCCAGTACTTC
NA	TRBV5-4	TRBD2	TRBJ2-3	CASSPGSLAGVGDTQYF	TGTGCCAGCAGCCCTGGGTCGCTAGCGGGGGTTGGAGATACGCAGTATTTT
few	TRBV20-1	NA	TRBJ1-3	CSASPGPRSGNTIYF	TGCAGTGCTAGTCCAGGCCCCCGCTCTGGAAACACCATATATTTT
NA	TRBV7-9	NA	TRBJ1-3	CASSVTSGSGNTIYF	TGTGCCAGCAGCGTAACGTCAGGCTCTGGAAACACCATATATTTT
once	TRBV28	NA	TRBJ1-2	CASSLWENGGGYTF	TGTGCCAGCAGTTTATGGGAGAACGGTGGAGGCTACACCTTC
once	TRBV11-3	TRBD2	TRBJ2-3	CASSLRGGAGSDTQYF	TGTGCCAGCAGCTTACGCGGGGGGGCCGGGAGTGATACGCAGTATTTT
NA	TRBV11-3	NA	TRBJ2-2	CASSPPGGSGELFF	TGTGCCAGCAGCCCTCCAGGGGGGAGCGGGGAGCTGTTTTTT
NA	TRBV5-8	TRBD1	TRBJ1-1	CASSFQWTGPNPGTEAFF	TGTGCCAGCAGCTTCCAATGGACAGGGCCGAACCCAGGCACTGAAGCTTTCTTT
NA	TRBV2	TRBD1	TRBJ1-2	CASSEQGAWEGYTF	TGTGCCAGCAGTGAGCAGGGGGCATGGGAGGGCTACACCTTC
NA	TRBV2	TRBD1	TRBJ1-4	CASSGQGVNEKLFF	TGTGCCAGCAGTGGACAGGGTGTTAATGAAAAACTGTTTTTT
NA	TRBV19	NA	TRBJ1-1	CASSIGQIVNTEAFF	TGTGCCAGTAGTATAGGACAGATTGTGAACACTGAAGCTTTCTTT
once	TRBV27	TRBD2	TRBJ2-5	CASSSLAGGPKTQYF	TGTGCCAGCAGTTCGTTAGCGGGGGGGCCAAAGACCCAGTACTTC
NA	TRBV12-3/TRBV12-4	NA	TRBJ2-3	CASSSADTQYF	TGTGCCAGCAGTTCGGCAGATACGCAGTATTTT
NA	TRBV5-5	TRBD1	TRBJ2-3	CASSSTGGYSTFTDTQYF	TGTGCCAGCAGCTCGACAGGGGGCTATTCTACCTTCACAGATACGCAGTATTTT
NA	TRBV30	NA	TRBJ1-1	CAWSVLSQGSTFF	TGTGCCTGGAGTGTACTCTCTCAGGGGTCAACTTTCTTT
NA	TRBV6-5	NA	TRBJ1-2	CASSFGQSNYGYTF	TGTGCCAGCAGTTTTGGACAGTCTAACTATGGCTACACCTTC
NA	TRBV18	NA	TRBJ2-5	CASSRQGGEQETQYF	TGTGCCAGCTCCCGGCAGGGAGGTGAGCAAGAGACCCAGTACTTC
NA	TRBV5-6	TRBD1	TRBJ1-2	CASSLGSQGNYGYTF	TGTGCCAGCAGCTTGGGATCACAGGGGAACTATGGCTACACCTTC
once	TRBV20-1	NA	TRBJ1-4	CSASPFRRGKIETNEKLFF	TGCAGTGCTAGTCCTTTCCGCCGGGGGAAAATAGAAACTAATGAAAAACTGTTTTTT
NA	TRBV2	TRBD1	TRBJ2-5	CASSEDRGRFETQYF	TGTGCCAGCAGTGAAGACAGGGGGCGCTTCGAGACCCAGTACTTC
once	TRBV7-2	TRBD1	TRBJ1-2	CASSLEGQGSGYTF	TGTGCCAGCAGCTTAGAGGGACAGGGATCGGGCTACACCTTC
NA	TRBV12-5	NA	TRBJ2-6	CASGLVQGARANVLTF	TGTGCTAGTGGTTTGGTTCAAGGGGCCCGGGCCAACGTCCTGACTTTC
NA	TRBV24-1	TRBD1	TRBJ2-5	CATSDSTGGRETQYF	TGTGCCACCAGTGATTCTACAGGGGGCAGGGAGACCCAGTACTTC
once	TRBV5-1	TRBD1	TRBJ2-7	CASSLTGTGTYEQYF	TGCGCCAGCAGCTTGACCGGGACAGGGACGTACGAGCAGTACTTC
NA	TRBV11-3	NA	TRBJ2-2	CASSFQSGTGELFF	TGTGCCAGCAGCTTTCAAAGCGGGACCGGGGAGCTGTTTTTT
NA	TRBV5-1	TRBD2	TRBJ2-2	CASSLLAGESGELFF	TGCGCCAGCAGCCTACTAGCGGGGGAGTCCGGGGAGCTGTTTTTT
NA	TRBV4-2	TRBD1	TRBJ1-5	CASSQESRGLGNQPQHF	TGTGCCAGCAGCCAAGAGTCCAGGGGGCTTGGCAATCAGCCCCAGCATTTT
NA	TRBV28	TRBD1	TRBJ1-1	CASSRTGWATEAFF	TGTGCCAGCAGCCGGACAGGCTGGGCCACTGAAGCTTTCTTT
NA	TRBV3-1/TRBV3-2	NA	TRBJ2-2	CASSQDAGITGELFF	TGTGCCAGCAGCCAAGACGCGGGGATCACCGGGGAGCTGTTTTTT
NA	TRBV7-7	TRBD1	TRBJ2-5	CASSLRQGARETQYF	TGTGCTAGCAGCTTAAGGCAGGGGGCAAGGGAGACCCAGTACTTC
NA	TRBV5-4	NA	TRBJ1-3	CASTTGGGQRGNTIYF	TGTGCCAGCACCACCGGCGGGGGGCAGCGTGGAAACACCATATATTTT
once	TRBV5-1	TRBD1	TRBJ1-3	CASSVGDRGPGNTIYF	TGCGCCAGCAGCGTGGGGGACAGGGGGCCTGGAAACACCATATATTTT
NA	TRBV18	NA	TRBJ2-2	CASSPWGALNTGELFF	TGTGCCAGCTCACCATGGGGAGCGCTGAACACCGGGGAGCTGTTTTTT
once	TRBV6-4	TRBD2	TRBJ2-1	CASSRLAGDSYNEQFF	TGTGCCAGCAGTAGGCTAGCGGGGGACTCCTACAATGAGCAGTTCTTC
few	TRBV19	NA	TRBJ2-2	CASSIGGTNTGELFF	TGTGCCAGTAGTATTGGCGGGACGAACACCGGGGAGCTGTTTTTT
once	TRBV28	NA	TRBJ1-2	CASSPRTPIKYGYTF	TGTGCCAGCAGTCCACGGACACCAATTAAGTATGGCTACACCTTC
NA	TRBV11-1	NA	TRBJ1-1	CASSFDRSNTEAFF	TGTGCCAGCAGCTTCGACAGGTCGAACACTGAAGCTTTCTTT
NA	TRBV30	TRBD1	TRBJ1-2	CAGGTVTYRGYGYTF	TGTGCCGGTGGGACAGTAACCTACCGCGGATATGGCTACACCTTC
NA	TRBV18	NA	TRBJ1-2	CASSPGAGPLLNYTF	TGTGCCAGCTCACCGGGGGCAGGCCCGCTTTTAAACTACACCTTC
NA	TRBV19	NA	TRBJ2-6	CASSRRRMILDIAGANVLTF	TGTGCCAGTAGTAGGAGAAGGATGATCTTGGATATCGCTGGGGCCAACGTCCTGACTTTC
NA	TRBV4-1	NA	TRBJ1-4	CASSQEGALSNEKLFF	TGCGCCAGCAGCCAAGAAGGGGCACTTTCTAATGAAAAACTGTTTTTT
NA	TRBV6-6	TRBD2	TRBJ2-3	CASSRSERGVSTTDTQYF	TGTGCCAGCAGTCGATCCGAGCGGGGGGTTTCTACCACAGATACGCAGTATTTT
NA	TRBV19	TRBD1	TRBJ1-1	CASSIGDRVAFF	TGTGCCAGTAGTATAGGGGACAGGGTAGCTTTCTTT
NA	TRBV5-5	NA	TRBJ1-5	CASSLQGTGNQPQHF	TGTGCCAGCAGCTTGCAGGGGACCGGCAATCAGCCCCAGCATTTT
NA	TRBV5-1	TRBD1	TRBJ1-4	CASSTTGGVEKLFF	TGCGCCAGCAGCACGACAGGGGGCGTTGAAAAACTGTTTTTT
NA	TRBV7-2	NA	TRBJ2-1	CASSPSLGGYNEQFF	TGTGCCAGCAGCCCCTCCCTCGGGGGTTACAATGAGCAGTTCTTC